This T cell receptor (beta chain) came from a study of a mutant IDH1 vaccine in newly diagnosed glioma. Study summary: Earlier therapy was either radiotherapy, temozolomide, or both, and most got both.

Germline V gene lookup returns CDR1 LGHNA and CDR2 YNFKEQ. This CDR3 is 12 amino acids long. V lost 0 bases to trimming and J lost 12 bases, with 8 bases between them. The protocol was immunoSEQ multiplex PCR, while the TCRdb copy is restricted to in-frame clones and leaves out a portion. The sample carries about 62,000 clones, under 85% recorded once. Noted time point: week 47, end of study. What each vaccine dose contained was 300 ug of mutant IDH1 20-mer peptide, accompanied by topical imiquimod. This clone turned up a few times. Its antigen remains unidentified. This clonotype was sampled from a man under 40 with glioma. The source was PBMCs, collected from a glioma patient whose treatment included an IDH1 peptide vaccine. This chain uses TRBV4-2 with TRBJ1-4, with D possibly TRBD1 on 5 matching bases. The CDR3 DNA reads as TGTGCCAGCAGCCAAGACGGGGGGGAACTGTTTTTT. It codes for CASSQDGGELFF.